The clone carrying this T cell receptor beta chain appeared a few times. Its antigen is still unknown. The PCR made use of 60 Vbeta and 13 Jbeta primers. Repertoires were generated with immunoSEQ multiplex PCR, while TCRdb's copy carries only in-frame clones and drops some. The table has about 160,000 clones, approximately 88% seen once; the top ten hold about 1%. Germline values: CDR1 LGHNA, CDR2 YSLEER. V lost 3 bases to trimming and J lost 5 bases, with 19 bases between them. The CDR3 is 16 amino acids. This entry comes from a study of cytomegalovirus exposure and HLA in healthy donors. Findings and caveats of the study: Most subjects had HLA-A and HLA-B alleles reportedly predicted accurately by TCR beta sequences.

Input material: PBMCs. J is TRBJ1-2 and V is TRBV4-3; possibly TRBD1 for D (6 bases). This sequence was found in a man aged 25-40 years in good health and CMV-seronegative. The chain's CDR3 is CASSHLGGQGSYGYTF. The CDR3 region has the DNA TGCGCCAGCAGCCATCTTGGGGGTCAGGGGTCATATGGCTACACCTTC.